The 27 T cell receptor beta chains below come from one sample, sequenced in a study of molecular identifiers for immune sequencing clone quantification. Each CDR3 protein gets one entry after TCRdb re-called the PCR reads with MiXCR. The sample carries under 650,000 distinct CDR3 sequences, 15% to 20% recorded once. The material sequenced was naive CD8+ T cells from blood, with Jurkat cell RNA spiked in. Subset here: FACS-sorted CD8+CD4-CCR7+CD45RA+ naive T cells. These receptors were taken from a human donor in good health. Some libraries in this study had Jurkat cell RNA spiked in.

This clonotype was seen at least ten times. This chain connects TRBV29-1 to TRBJ2-2, with a tentative D call TRBD1 (5 bases). V lost 3 bases, J lost 6 bases, and 8 bases lay in between. Looked up from germline, CDR1 is SQVTM and CDR2 is ANQGSEA. There are 12 residues in the CDR3. CDR3 protein: CSVDRASGELFF. CDR3 DNA sequence: TGCAGCGTTGACAGGGCGTCCGGGGAGCTGTTTTTT.

CDR3 amino acids: CASSLWGDYEQYF. The CDR3, as DNA: TGTGCCAGCAGCTTGTGGGGGGACTACGAGCAGTACTTC. The chain employs TRBV7-9 and TRBJ2-7, with D perhaps matching TRBD2 (6 bases). Between the trimmed V and J ends, which lost 3 bases and 3 bases, there was a span of 9 bases. This CDR3 has 13 residues. Germline-derived CDR1 and CDR2 are SEHNR and FQNEAQ (reference sequence).

Ten or more counts support this clonotype. The gene calls are TRBV19 and TRBJ2-3; D may correspond to TRBD1 or TRBD2 (5 bases each). This CDR3 spans 13 amino acids. The germline CDR1 and CDR2 sequences are LNHDA and SQIVND (reference sequence). V was shortened by 11 bases and J by 6 bases, with 18 bases between the two germline ends. CDR3 DNA sequence: TGTGCCCTCGGGGACCCAGCATCGGATACGCAGTATTTT. This translates into CALGDPASDTQYF.

At least ten counts were recorded for this clonotype. The chain combines TRBV7-2 with TRBJ2-1, with 8 nucleotides matching TRBD2. J lost 5 bases, V lost 2 bases, and 2 bases had no gene match. The CDR3 has 14 amino acids. The germline gives CDR1 SGHTA, CDR2 FQGNSA. Here the CDR3 reads CASSLLAGNNEQFF. CDR3 coding DNA: TGTGCCAGCAGCTTACTAGCGGGCAACAATGAGCAGTTCTTC. Full variable domain (missing parts from reference TRBV7-2 and TRBJ2-1): GAGVSQSPSNKVTEKGKDVELRCDPISGHTALYWYRQSLGQGLEFLIYFQGNSAPDKSGLPSDRFSAERTGGSVSTLTIQRTQQEDSAVYLCASSLLAGNNEQFFGPGTRLTVL.

This clonotype has a handful of counts. Written as DNA, the CDR3 is TGTGCTAGTGGTTTAGATGCTAGCAATCAGCCCCAGCATTTT. Translated: CASGLDASNQPQHF. The chain carries TRBV12-5 and TRBJ1-5; D is undetermined. Germline V gene data show CDR1 as LGHNT and CDR2 as FRNRAP. Trimming pared 3 bases from V and 0 bases from J, leaving 6 bases between. This CDR3 region has 14 residues.

In its sample, this clonotype was seen many times. This chain uses TRBV7-9 with TRBJ1-5; D is unclear. CDR3 length: 15 amino acids. CDR1 is SEHNR and CDR2 is FQNEAQ in the germline V gene (reference sequence). V was trimmed by 3 bases and J by 2 bases, leaving 11 bases between them. The DNA of the CDR3 is TGTGCCAGCAGCTTTTTCGATTCAGGCAATCAGCCCCAGCATTTT. Its protein is CASSFFDSGNQPQHF. Looking up the rest from reference TRBV7-9 and TRBJ1-5 gives the full variable domain: DTGVSQNPRHKITKRGQNVTFRCDPISEHNRLYWYRQTLGQGPEFLTYFQNEAQLEKSRLLSDRFSAERPKGSFSTLEIQRTEQGDSAMYLCASSFFDSGNQPQHFGDGTRLSIL.

This clonotype showed up many times. The chain combines TRBV7-9 with TRBJ2-7; possibly TRBD1 for D (5 bases). There are 14 residues in the CDR3. CDR1 is SEHNR and CDR2 is FQNEAQ in the germline V gene (reference sequence). Trimming left V 1 base short and J 5 bases short, with 12 bases between. The CDR3 nucleotides read TGTGCCAGCAGCTTAGTGGCGGCCAGGGACGAGCAGTACTTC. Its protein is CASSLVAARDEQYF. The full variable domain, its missing parts supplied by reference TRBV7-9 and TRBJ2-7, is DTGVSQNPRHKITKRGQNVTFRCDPISEHNRLYWYRQTLGQGPEFLTYFQNEAQLEKSRLLSDRFSAERPKGSFSTLEIQRTEQGDSAMYLCASSLVAARDEQYFGPGTRLTVT.

Comment on this clonotype: At one end, the junction sequence differs from germline, possibly due to a read error. The chain combines TRBV5-3 with TRBJ1-4; D is unresolved. TRBV5-3 is an open reading frame whose function is uncertain. The CDR3 is 14 amino acids. CDR3 residues: CASSLWAGYEKLLF. DNA for the CDR3: TGTGCCAGCAGCTTGTGGGCAGGATATGAAAAACTGCTTTTT.

The genes are TRBV7-9 and TRBJ2-2; D gene uncertain. Germline CDR1 is SEHNR and CDR2 is FQNEAQ (reference sequence). V lost 4 bases and J 2 bases, leaving 14 bases between the germline ends. The CDR3 is 16 amino acids. CDR3 region: CASSWPEWENTGELFF. CDR3 nucleotide sequence: TGTGCCAGCAGCTGGCCTGAGTGGGAAAACACCGGGGAGCTGTTTTTT.

This clonotype has at least ten counts. The chain uses TRBV7-9 and TRBJ2-3; 14 bases are a match to TRBD2. Germline values: CDR1 SEHNR, CDR2 FQNEAQ (reference sequence). J gave up 6 bases and V 3 bases, and 5 bases lay outside the gene matches. This CDR3 has 16 residues. The CDR3: CASSLGTSGSWDTQYF. In DNA, the CDR3 is TGTGCCAGCAGCTTGGGGACTAGCGGGAGCTGGGATACGCAGTATTTT.

The gene calls are TRBV4-3 and TRBJ1-1; possibly TRBD1 for D (5 bases). The germline V and J ends were trimmed by 0 bases and 4 bases, with 21 bases remaining between them. Germline values: CDR1 LGHNA, CDR2 YSLEER. The CDR3 covers 18 residues. The CDR3 DNA reads TGCGCCAGCAGCCAAGATGTAGGGACTAATAGGTGGCCCACTGAAGCTTTCTTT. Residues: CASSQDVGTNRWPTEAFF.

This clonotype was observed a handful of times. Since a much larger clone is just one base distant, this may be a read error. A read error is likely, as this CDR3 ends without the conserved phenylalanine or tryptophan. The chain employs TRBV4-3 and TRBJ1-1; D unclear. The CDR3 is made up of 15 amino acids. V lost 0 bases and J lost 6, with 14 bases in between. Germline assignment: CDR1 LGHNA and CDR2 YSLEER. CDR3 protein: CASSQDTAYEPEAFL. The CDR3 nucleotides are TGCGCCAGCAGCCAAGACACAGCTTACGAACCTGAAGCTTTCTTG.

This clonotype was detected only a few times. V usage is TRBV20-1 and J usage is TRBJ2-7, with TRBD1 matching 8 bases. The V gene end was trimmed by 6 bases and the J gene end by 2 bases; junction bases not matched to a gene: 12. There are 15 residues in the CDR3. The germline V gene encodes CDR1 DFQATT and CDR2 SNEGSKA (reference sequence). CDR3: CSATGQTGDTYEQYF. The CDR3 DNA sequence: TGCAGTGCCACGGGTCAGACAGGGGATACCTACGAGCAGTACTTC.

Ten or more counts support this clonotype. V and J are TRBV27 and TRBJ1-1, with a tentative D call TRBD1 (6 bases). CDR1 MNHEY and CDR2 SMNVEV come from the germline V gene (reference sequence). The CDR3 sequence is 15 residues long. V was pared by 1 base and J by 3 bases, with 12 bases between. CDR3 nucleotides: TGTGCCAGCAGTTTATGGGACACCGTCTACACTGAAGCTTTCTTT. Translation: CASSLWDTVYTEAFF.

This clonotype was observed at least ten times. The chain combines TRBV2 with TRBJ2-3; 10 bases align to TRBD2. Germline CDR1 SNHLY, CDR2 FYNNEI. CDR3 length: 15 residues. V shed 7 bases, J shed 1 base, and the junction held 5 bases outside the gene matches. CDR3 region: CASKRTSGRTDTQYF. As DNA, the CDR3 is TGTGCCAGCAAGAGGACTAGCGGCCGCACAGATACGCAGTATTTT.

This clonotype is a singleton in its sample. At one end the junction does not follow the germline gene, possibly because of a read error. The genes are TRBV27 and TRBJ2-1; 8 nucleotides agree with TRBD2. The CDR3 spans 15 residues. CDR1 is MNHEY, CDR2 SMNVEV, per germline (reference sequence). CDR3 sequence (DNA): TGTGCCAGCAGCTTTCTCGGCGGGAGGTTTGGTGAGCAGTCCTTC. Translation: CASSFLGGRFGEQSF.

J is TRBJ2-2 and V is TRBV29-1; 7 bases are shared with TRBD1. Looked up from germline, CDR1 is SQVTM and CDR2 is ANQGSEA. The V segment lost 0 bases and the J segment 4 bases; nucleotides outside the gene matches: 8. This CDR3 region has 16 residues. The CDR3 coding sequence is TGCAGCGTTGAAGATAACGGACAGGAGACCACCGGGGAGCTGTTTTTT. Protein product: CSVEDNGQETTGELFF.

The table lists this clonotype with many counts. The V and J genes are TRBV10-2 and TRBJ2-7, with D perhaps being TRBD1 or TRBD2 (5 bases each). The germline CDR1 and CDR2 sequences are WSHSY and SAAADI. The CDR3 contains 13 residues. Trimming took off 6 bases at V and 4 bases at J, with 13 bases between the two ends. CDR3 bases: TGCGCCAGCAGGGGGGACGCCACGTACGAGCAGTACTTC. Translated: CASRGDATYEQYF.

The sample holds many counts of this clonotype. The V call is TRBV13, the J call TRBJ2-1, with 12 bases lining up with TRBD1. The CDR3 totals 16 residues. From germline, CDR1 is PRHDT and CDR2 FYEKMQ (reference sequence). The V segment lost 5 bases and the J segment 14 bases; nucleotides outside the gene matches: 16. DNA of the CDR3: TGTGCCAGCAGCCAAAACGAACCCGGGACAGGGGGCCGGGAGTTCTTC. This encodes CASSQNEPGTGGREFF. The variable domain in full, with the rest retrieved from reference TRBV13 and TRBJ2-1, is AAGVIQSPRHLIKEKRETATLKCYPIPRHDTVYWYQQGPGQDPQFLISFYEKMQSDKGSIPDRFSAQQFSDYHSELNMSSLELGDSALYFCASSQNEPGTGGREFFGPGTRLTVL.

This clonotype showed up just a few times. This chain connects TRBV11-2 to TRBJ1-4; D remains unclear. This CDR3 spans 14 amino acids. V gave up 0 bases and J gave up 4 bases, with 6 bases separating them. Germline lookup yields CDR1 SGHAT and CDR2 FQNNGV. CDR3 DNA sequence: TGTGCCAGCAGCTTAGAAACGCGTAATGAAAAACTGTTTTTT. Amino acid sequence: CASSLETRNEKLFF.

About this clonotype: A read error may be the cause here, since a much bigger clone is one base away. The genes are TRBV6-2 or TRBV6-3 and TRBJ1-5; 10 bases are a match to TRBD1. After removal of 2 bases from V and 9 bases from J, the junction contained 10 bases not matched to a gene. Germline CDR1 reads MNHEY; CDR2 reads SVGEGT. The CDR3 sequence is 16 residues long. The CDR3 protein is CASSYETGGAGRPQHF. CDR3 sequence (DNA): TGTGCCAGCAGTTACGAGACAGGGGGCGCGGGTCGGCCCCAGCATTTT.

This clonotype showed up many times. The V call is TRBV4-3, the J call TRBJ1-2; tentatively, D is TRBD1 (6 bases). The V and J ends lost 0 bases and 5 bases respectively, with 10 bases between them. The CDR3 is 14 residues long. Germline V gene data show CDR1 as LGHNA and CDR2 as YSLEER. For the CDR3, the DNA is TGCGCCAGCAGCCAAGACAGGGGAGAATATGGCTACACCTTC. Amino acids: CASSQDRGEYGYTF.

Concerning this clonotype: This may be a read error: a much more frequent sequence differs by one nucleotide. This chain's CDR3 is CASSCVSEQYF. For the CDR3, the DNA is TGTGCCAGCAGTTGCGTGAGCGAGCAGTACTTC. The chain combines TRBV6-2 or TRBV6-3 with TRBJ2-7; D uncertain. This CDR3 comprises 11 residues. Germline CDR1 reads MNHEY; CDR2 reads SVGEGT. Trimming took off 4 bases at V and 6 bases at J, with 7 bases between the two ends.

Notes on this clonotype: This may be a read error, as it is one base from a much larger clone. This rearrangement joins TRBV20-1 to TRBJ2-6, with D possibly being TRBD1 (5 bases). Germline V gene data show CDR1 as DFQATT and CDR2 as SNEGSKA (reference sequence). The CDR3 has 15 residues. CDR3 coding DNA: TGCAGTGCTAGAGATCATGGGGTTGGGGCCAACGTCCCGACTTTC. It specifies CSARDHGVGANVPTF.

This clonotype was counted ten times or more. The chain joins TRBV27 to TRBJ2-3; 12 bases line up with TRBD2. The CDR3 runs to 18 residues. Germline V gene data show CDR1 as MNHEY and CDR2 as SMNVEV (reference sequence). V dropped 4 bases and J dropped 2; count of bases not matched to a gene: 10. The CDR3 DNA reads as TGTGCCAGCAGTTCCCGCGATAGGACTAGCGGGATCACAGATACGCAGTATTTT. This gives the protein CASSSRDRTSGITDTQYF.

This clonotype was seen a few times. The chain joins TRBV20-1 to TRBJ1-2; TRBD1 might be the D (6 bases). Germline CDR1 is DFQATT and CDR2 is SNEGSKA (reference sequence). V gave up 0 bases and J gave up 4 bases, with 12 bases separating them. CDR3 size: 14 residues. In nucleotides, the CDR3 is TGCAGTGCTAGAGATTTTGGGGGCGTCTATGGCTACACCTTC. This translates into CSARDFGGVYGYTF.

Concerning this clonotype itself: This may be a read error: a much more frequent sequence differs by one nucleotide. Here the CDR3 reads CASDSVFGEKLFF. DNA of the CDR3: TGTGCCAGCGACTCCGTCTTCGGTGAAAAACTGTTTTTT. The V and J genes are TRBV14 and TRBJ1-4; D is unclear. Deletions cut 8 bases from V and 7 bases from J, with 14 bases between. This CDR3 comprises 13 residues. Germline values: CDR1 SGHDN, CDR2 FVKESK.